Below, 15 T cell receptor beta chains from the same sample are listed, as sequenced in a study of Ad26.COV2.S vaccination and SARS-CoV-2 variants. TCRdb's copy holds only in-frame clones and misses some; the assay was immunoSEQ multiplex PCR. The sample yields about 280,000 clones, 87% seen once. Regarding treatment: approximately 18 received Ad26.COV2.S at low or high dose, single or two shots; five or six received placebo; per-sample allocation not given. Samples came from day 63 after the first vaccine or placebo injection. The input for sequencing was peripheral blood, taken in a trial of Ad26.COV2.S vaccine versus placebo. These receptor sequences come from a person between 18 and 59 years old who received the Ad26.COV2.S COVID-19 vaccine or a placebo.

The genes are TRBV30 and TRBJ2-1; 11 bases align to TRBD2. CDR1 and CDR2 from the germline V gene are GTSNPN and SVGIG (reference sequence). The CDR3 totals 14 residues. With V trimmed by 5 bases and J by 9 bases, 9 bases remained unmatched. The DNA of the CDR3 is TGTGCCTGGGGAGAGGGACTAGCGGCTCGTGAGCAGTTCTTC. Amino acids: CAWGEGLAAREQFF.

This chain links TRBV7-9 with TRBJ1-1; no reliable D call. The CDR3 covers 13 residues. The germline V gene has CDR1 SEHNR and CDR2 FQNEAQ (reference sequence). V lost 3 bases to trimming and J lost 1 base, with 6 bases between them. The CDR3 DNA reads TGTGCCAGCAGCTTTCGGGGGAACACTGAAGCTTTCTTT. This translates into CASSFRGNTEAFF.

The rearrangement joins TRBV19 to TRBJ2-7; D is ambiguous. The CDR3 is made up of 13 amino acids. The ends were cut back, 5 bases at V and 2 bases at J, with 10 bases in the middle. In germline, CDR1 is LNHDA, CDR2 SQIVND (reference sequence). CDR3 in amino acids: CASSQGLAYEQYF. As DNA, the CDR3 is TGTGCCAGTAGTCAAGGGTTGGCCTACGAGCAGTACTTC.

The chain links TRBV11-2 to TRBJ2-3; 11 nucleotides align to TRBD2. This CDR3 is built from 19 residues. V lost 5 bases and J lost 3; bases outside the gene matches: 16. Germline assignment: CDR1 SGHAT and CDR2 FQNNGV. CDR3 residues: CASSHPITLAGGLTDTQYF. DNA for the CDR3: TGTGCCAGCAGCCATCCAATAACCTTAGCGGGGGGGCTAACAGATACGCAGTATTTT.

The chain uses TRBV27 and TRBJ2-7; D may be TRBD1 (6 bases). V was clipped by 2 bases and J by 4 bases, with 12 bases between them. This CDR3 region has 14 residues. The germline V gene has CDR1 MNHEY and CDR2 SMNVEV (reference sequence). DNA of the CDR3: TGTGCCAGCAGTTTACCACAGGGCCTATACGAGCAGTACTTC. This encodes CASSLPQGLYEQYF.

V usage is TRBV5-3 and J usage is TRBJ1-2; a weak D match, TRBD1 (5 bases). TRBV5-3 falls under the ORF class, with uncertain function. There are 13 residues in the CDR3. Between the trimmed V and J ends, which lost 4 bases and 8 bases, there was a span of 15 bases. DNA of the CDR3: TGTGCCAGAAGCCCGGGACGCCTCAACGGCTACACCTTC. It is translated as CARSPGRLNGYTF.

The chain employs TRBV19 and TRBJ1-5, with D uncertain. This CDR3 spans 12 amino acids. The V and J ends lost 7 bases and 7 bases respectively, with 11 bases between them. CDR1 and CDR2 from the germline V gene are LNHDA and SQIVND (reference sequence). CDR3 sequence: CASIPRRQPQHF. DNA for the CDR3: TGTGCCAGTATCCCCCGTAGACAGCCCCAGCATTTT.

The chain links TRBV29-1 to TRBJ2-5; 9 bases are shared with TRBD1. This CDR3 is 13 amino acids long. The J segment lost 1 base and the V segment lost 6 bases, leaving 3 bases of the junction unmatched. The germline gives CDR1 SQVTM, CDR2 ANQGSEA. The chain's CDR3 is CSVTGGSQETQYF. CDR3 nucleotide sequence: TGCAGCGTGACAGGGGGAAGCCAAGAGACCCAGTACTTC.

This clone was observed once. Here the CDR3 DNA reads TGTGCCTGGAGTGTAAGCGCGGTAAGCTCCTACAATGAGCAGTTCTTC. The encoded protein is CAWSVSAVSSYNEQFF. V gene TRBV30 combines with J gene TRBJ2-1; D call uncertain. The V gene's germline CDR1 is GTSNPN and CDR2 SVGIG (reference sequence). Trimming stripped 0 bases from V and 0 bases from J, with 12 bases between. The CDR3 consists of 16 residues.

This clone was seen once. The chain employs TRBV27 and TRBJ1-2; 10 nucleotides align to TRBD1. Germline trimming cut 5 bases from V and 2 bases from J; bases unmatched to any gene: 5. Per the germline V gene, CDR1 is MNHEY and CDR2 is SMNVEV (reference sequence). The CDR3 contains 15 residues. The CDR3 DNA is TGTGCCAGCAGTCCCTGGACAGGGGGGAACTATGGCTACACCTTC. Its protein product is CASSPWTGGNYGYTF.

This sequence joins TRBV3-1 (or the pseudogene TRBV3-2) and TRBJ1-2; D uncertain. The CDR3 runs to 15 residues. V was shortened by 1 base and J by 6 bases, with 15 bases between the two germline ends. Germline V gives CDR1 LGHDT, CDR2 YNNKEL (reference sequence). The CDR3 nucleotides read TGTGCCAGCAGCCAAGTAACCGGCCGGGGAAATGGCTACACCTTC. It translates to CASSQVTGRGNGYTF.

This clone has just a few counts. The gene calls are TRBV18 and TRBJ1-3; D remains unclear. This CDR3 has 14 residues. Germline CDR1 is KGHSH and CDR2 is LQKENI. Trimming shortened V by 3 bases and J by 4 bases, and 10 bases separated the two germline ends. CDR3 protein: CASSPGLGGNTIYF. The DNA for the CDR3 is TGTGCCAGCTCACCCGGACTCGGGGGAAACACCATATATTTT.

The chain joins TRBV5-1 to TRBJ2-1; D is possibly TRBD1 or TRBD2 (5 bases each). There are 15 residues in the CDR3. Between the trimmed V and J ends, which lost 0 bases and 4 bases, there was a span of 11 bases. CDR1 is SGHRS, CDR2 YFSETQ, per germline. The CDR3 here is CASSLEGPGYNEQFF. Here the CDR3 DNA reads TGCGCCAGCAGCTTGGAGGGGCCGGGGTACAATGAGCAGTTCTTC. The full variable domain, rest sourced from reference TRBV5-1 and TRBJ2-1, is KAGVTQTPRYLIKTRGQQVTLSCSPISGHRSVSWYQQTPGQGLQFLFEYFSETQRNKGNFPGRFSGRQFSNSRSEMNVSTLELGDSALYLCASSLEGPGYNEQFFGPGTRLTVL.

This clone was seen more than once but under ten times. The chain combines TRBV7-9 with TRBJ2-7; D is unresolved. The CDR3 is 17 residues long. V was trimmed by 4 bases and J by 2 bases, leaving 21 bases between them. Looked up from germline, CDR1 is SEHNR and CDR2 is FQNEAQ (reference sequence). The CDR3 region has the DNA TGTGCCAGCAGCTCGACGATAACAGCAAAAGAAGCCTACGAGCAGTACTTC. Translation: CASSSTITAKEAYEQYF.

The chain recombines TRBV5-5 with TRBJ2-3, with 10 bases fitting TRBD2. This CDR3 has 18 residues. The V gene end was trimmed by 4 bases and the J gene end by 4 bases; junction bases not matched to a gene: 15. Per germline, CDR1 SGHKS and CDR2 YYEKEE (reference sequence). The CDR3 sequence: CASSPIRGLAGVADTQYF. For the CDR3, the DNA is TGTGCCAGCAGCCCCATCCGTGGGCTAGCGGGGGTTGCAGATACGCAGTATTTT.